These 10 T cell receptor beta chains share one sample of origin, sequenced in a study of T cells in Graves' hyperthyroidism and ophthalmopathy. The CDR3 regions of TCR beta were amplified from RNA transcripts. Carried out on the TCR CDR3, a first-round RT-PCR used the HTBI primer set. MiXCR was run by TCRdb on the multiplex PCR reads, yielding one entry per CDR3 protein. The sample gives roughly 570,000 distinct CDR3 sequences, just over 45% of which show up once; around 7.7% is in the top ten. What was sequenced was peripheral blood or thyroid tissue (not recorded which). These receptor sequences come from a woman aged 18-29 years with Graves' hyperthyroidism.

This clonotype appeared once. The gene calls are TRBV7-9 and TRBJ1-2; TRBD1 matches 9 bases. V lost 5 bases, J lost 4 bases, and 11 bases stayed unmatched. CDR1 and CDR2 from the germline V gene are SEHNR and FQNEAQ (reference sequence). CDR3 size: 16 residues. The CDR3, as DNA: TGTGCCAGCAGCCTCCAGGCCTCGACAGGGGGCTATGGCTACACCTTC. Its protein is CASSLQASTGGYGYTF.

With respect to this clonotype: A read error may be the cause here, since a much bigger clone is one base away. The chain links TRBV11-2 to TRBJ1-2; D possibly corresponds to TRBD1 (5 bases). Looked up from germline, CDR1 is SGHAT and CDR2 is FQNNGV. The CDR3 extends over 14 amino acids. DNA for the CDR3: TGTGCCAGCAGCTTAGTCGACAGCTCTTATGGCTGCACCTTC. This sequence encodes CASSLVDSSYGCTF.

This clonotype was found a few times. The gene calls are TRBV7-9 and TRBJ2-1; no definite D call. V dropped 9 bases and J dropped 1 base, with 10 bases sitting between them. The length of the CDR3 is 13 residues. CDR1 is SEHNR and CDR2 is FQNEAQ in the germline V gene (reference sequence). CDR3 loop: CARGGESYNEQFF. The DNA of the CDR3 is TGTGCCAGGGGCGGTGAATCCTACAATGAGCAGTTCTTC.

This sequence joins TRBV7-6 and TRBJ2-2; 10 positions match TRBD2. The junction had 8 bases not matched to a gene; V was cut back by 1 base and J by 6 bases. Germline V gene data show CDR1 as SGHVS and CDR2 as FNYEAQ. The CDR3 runs 17 residues. In DNA form, the CDR3 reads TGTGCCAGCAGCTTAGAGGCTAGCGGGGGCGAGGCCGGGGAGCTGTTTTTT. Translation: CASSLEASGGEAGELFF.

The gene calls are TRBV20-1 and TRBJ1-1; 11 bases match TRBD1. CDR1 is DFQATT, CDR2 SNEGSKA, per germline (reference sequence). Unmatched junction bases numbered 3, after V lost 5 bases and J lost 4 bases. The CDR3 consists of 13 residues. CDR3 in DNA: TGCAGTGCTGGACAGGGGGCCGTCACTGAAGCTTTCTTT. Its protein is CSAGQGAVTEAFF.

The sample holds many counts of this clonotype. The genes are TRBV7-2 and TRBJ2-7; D unresolved. This CDR3 region has 14 residues. Germline assignment: CDR1 SGHTA and CDR2 FQGNSA. Trimming stripped 1 base from V and 2 bases from J, with 9 bases between. For the CDR3, the DNA is TGTGCCAGCAGCTTAGGAGACTTAGCCTACGAGCAGTACTTC. It yields the protein CASSLGDLAYEQYF.

This clonotype was found many times. J is TRBJ2-6 and V is TRBV5-1; D not resolved. Germline values: CDR1 SGHRS, CDR2 YFSETQ. This CDR3 has 16 amino acids. V lost 0 bases to trimming and J lost 0 bases, with 7 bases between them. CDR3 sequence reads: CASSLGLHSGANVLTF. In DNA, the CDR3 is TGCGCCAGCAGCTTGGGGTTGCACTCTGGGGCCAACGTCCTGACTTTC. Full variable domain (outside the CDR3, taken from reference TRBV5-1 and TRBJ2-6): KAGVTQTPRYLIKTRGQQVTLSCSPISGHRSVSWYQQTPGQGLQFLFEYFSETQRNKGNFPGRFSGRQFSNSRSEMNVSTLELGDSALYLCASSLGLHSGANVLTFGAGSRLTVL.

This clonotype has just one count. CDR3 sequence (DNA): TGTGCCAGCAGCCCTGACACCGGGCTAGAGACCCAGTACTTC. It specifies CASSPDTGLETQYF. The chain uses TRBV7-3 and TRBJ2-5; D not certain. The CDR3 has 14 residues. Trimming left V 5 bases short and J 4 bases short, with 14 bases between. Germline values: CDR1 SGHTA, CDR2 FQGTGA.

In the case of this clonotype: A much bigger clone sits one base away, suggesting this may be a read error. The chain joins TRBV7-8 to TRBJ2-2, with 8 bases that match TRBD2. CDR1 is SGHVS and CDR2 is FQNEAQ in the germline V gene. The CDR3 has 15 amino acids. The CDR3 coding sequence is TGTGCCGGCAGCTTACATGCTCGGGAGGGCGGGGAGCTGTTTTTT. Its translation: CAGSLHAREGGELFF.

This clonotype was recorded at least ten times. The chain uses TRBV11-3 and TRBJ2-7; perhaps TRBD2 as D (6 bases). Between the trimmed V and J ends, which lost 4 bases and 5 bases, there was a span of 15 bases. Germline loops: CDR1 SGHNT, CDR2 YENEEA. The CDR3 runs 14 residues. The CDR3: CASSWGSGGDEQYF. DNA for the CDR3: TGTGCCAGCAGCTGGGGCTCGGGCGGGGACGAGCAGTACTTC.